Below, 32 T cell receptor beta chains from the same sample are listed, as sequenced in a study of beta chain features in type 1 diabetes. These receptors are not linked to any known antigen. Findings and limits, study-wide: TCRB CDR3s from Type 1 diabetes patients were moderately but significantly shorter in all four CD4+ subsets.

The whole isolated RNA underwent reverse transcription, so sequencing captured expressed TCRB transcripts. Measured with immunoSEQ multiplex PCR; TCRdb has only the in-frame clones, and not every one. The table shows about 650,000 clones, with around an eighth occurring only once. The specimen was naive CD4+ T cells from blood. These TCRs come from a man aged 25-40 years with type 1 diabetes.

The table lists this clone with a few counts. V is TRBV6-6 and J is TRBJ1-4; weak D call: TRBD1 (5 bases). From germline, CDR1 is MNHNY and CDR2 SVGAGI (reference sequence). The V end lost 1 base, the J end lost 0 bases, and 6 bases lay between the germline ends. This CDR3 spans 15 amino acids. DNA of the CDR3: TGTGCCAGCAGTTACTGGACACCAACTAATGAAAAACTGTTTTTT. Its protein product is CASSYWTPTNEKLFF.

This clone has only a few counts. The CDR3 coding sequence is TGCGCCAGCAGCCCCCCAGGGGCCAGCGGGGCGGGAGATACGCAGTATTTT. It is translated as CASSPPGASGAGDTQYF. The genes are TRBV4-3 and TRBJ2-3; D is perhaps TRBD2 (7 bases). The CDR3 length is 17 residues. The germline V and J ends were trimmed by 4 bases and 5 bases, with 22 bases remaining between them. Germline V CDR1 and CDR2: LGHNA, YSLEER.

This clone showed up just a few times. The V gene is TRBV19, the J gene TRBJ1-6, with TRBD1 identical over 7 bases. With V trimmed by 5 bases and J by 2 bases, 9 bases remained unmatched. CDR3 length: 17 amino acids. Per the germline V gene, CDR1 is LNHDA and CDR2 is SQIVND (reference sequence). The CDR3 reads CASSWATGTAYNSPLHF. CDR3 in DNA: TGTGCCAGTAGTTGGGCGACGGGGACAGCCTATAATTCACCCCTCCACTTT. Looking up the rest from reference TRBV19 and TRBJ1-6 gives the full variable domain: DGGITQSPKYLFRKEGQNVTLSCEQNLNHDAMYWYRQDPGQGLRLIYYSQIVNDFQKGDIAEGYSVSREKKESFPLTVTSAQKNPTAFYLCASSWATGTAYNSPLHFGNGTRLTVT.

The chain employs TRBV5-4 and TRBJ2-7, with D possibly TRBD1 on 6 matching bases. V was trimmed by 3 bases and J by 2 bases, leaving 21 bases between them. The germline CDR1 and CDR2 sequences are SGHNT and YYREEE (reference sequence). The CDR3 consists of 17 residues. The CDR3 nucleotides read TGTGCCAGCAGCTCGACTCTACTCCAGGGGTCACCCTACGAGCAGTACTTC. It codes for CASSSTLLQGSPYEQYF.

This clone occurred many times. This chain connects TRBV25-1 to TRBJ1-3; TRBD1 is a possible D gene (5 bases). The CDR3 spans 15 residues. The germline gives CDR1 MGHDK, CDR2 SYGVNS. Trimming left V 3 bases short and J 2 bases short, with 11 bases between. This CDR3 reads CASSDHRQPGNTIYF. In DNA, the CDR3 is TGTGCCAGCAGTGACCACAGACAGCCTGGAAACACCATATATTTT.

This clone was observed a handful of times. The J gene is TRBJ1-6, the V gene TRBV13; 8 bases align to TRBD1. Germline V gene data show CDR1 as PRHDT and CDR2 as FYEKMQ (reference sequence). The CDR3 is 16 residues long. Trimming cost V 6 bases and J 2 bases; bases outside gene matches: 6. CDR3: CASSPGGDAYNSPLHF. For the CDR3, the DNA is TGTGCCAGCAGTCCAGGGGGCGACGCCTATAATTCACCCCTCCACTTT.

This clone was seen a handful of times. CDR3 sequence reads: CASSHGQGGWEQYF. DNA of the CDR3: TGTGCCAGCAGCCACGGACAGGGCGGATGGGAGCAGTACTTC. V usage is TRBV11-2 and J usage is TRBJ2-7, with 8 bases fitting TRBD1. This CDR3 has 14 residues. After removal of 5 bases from V and 7 bases from J, the junction contained 10 bases not matched to a gene. Germline V gene lookup returns CDR1 SGHAT and CDR2 FQNNGV.

This chain links TRBV5-4 with TRBJ2-4; a weak D match, TRBD2 (6 bases). This CDR3 contains 15 residues. V dropped 5 bases and J dropped 8 bases, with 20 bases sitting between them. The germline V gene encodes CDR1 SGHNT and CDR2 YYREEE (reference sequence). The CDR3 sequence: CASRKPGPGEDIQYF. DNA for the CDR3: TGTGCCAGCAGGAAACCGGGGCCGGGGGAGGACATTCAGTACTTC. The variable domain in full, with the rest retrieved from reference TRBV5-4 and TRBJ2-4, is ETGVTQSPTHLIKTRGQQVTLRCSSQSGHNTVSWYQQALGQGPQFIFQYYREEENGRGNFPPRFSGLQFPNYSSELNVNALELDDSALYLCASRKPGPGEDIQYFGAGTRLSVL.

V is TRBV5-4 and J is TRBJ2-3, with 9 bases aligning to TRBD2. The length of the CDR3 is 15 residues. V gave up 4 bases and J gave up 2 bases; unmatched junction bases: 5. Germline assignment: CDR1 SGHNT and CDR2 YYREEE (reference sequence). In DNA form, the CDR3 reads TGTGCCAGCAGCATTAGCGGGGGTTACACAGATACGCAGTATTTT. Its protein product is CASSISGGYTDTQYF. Based on the CDR3 plus reference TRBV5-4 and TRBJ2-3, the full variable domain is ETGVTQSPTHLIKTRGQQVTLRCSSQSGHNTVSWYQQALGQGPQFIFQYYREEENGRGNFPPRFSGLQFPNYSSELNVNALELDDSALYLCASSISGGYTDTQYFGPGTRLTVL.

V usage is TRBV15 and J usage is TRBJ1-6; D call uncertain. The CDR3 contains 13 residues. Looked up from germline, CDR1 is LNHNV and CDR2 is YYDKDF (reference sequence). V lost 3 bases, J lost 8 bases, and 8 bases lay in between. CDR3 protein: CATSSRKDSPLHF. The DNA of the CDR3 is TGTGCCACCAGCAGCCGGAAAGATTCACCCCTCCACTTT.

The chain employs TRBV5-1 and TRBJ1-5; no clear D gene. The germline CDR1 and CDR2 sequences are SGHRS and YFSETQ. V dropped 0 bases and J dropped 4 bases, with 11 bases sitting between them. This CDR3 spans 15 amino acids. Here the CDR3 reads CASSLVPSGNQPQHF. CDR3 DNA sequence: TGCGCCAGCAGCTTGGTTCCCTCGGGGAATCAGCCCCAGCATTTT.

The chain links TRBV13 to TRBJ2-5; the D gene is possibly TRBD1 (5 bases). The CDR3 extends over 13 amino acids. The germline V and J ends were trimmed by 8 bases and 5 bases, with 15 bases remaining between them. The germline gives CDR1 PRHDT, CDR2 FYEKMQ (reference sequence). This CDR3 reads CASHRNSAETQYF. The DNA for the CDR3 is TGTGCCAGCCACAGGAACTCGGCGGAGACCCAGTACTTC. Complete variable domain (other parts from reference TRBV13 and TRBJ2-5): AAGVIQSPRHLIKEKRETATLKCYPIPRHDTVYWYQQGPGQDPQFLISFYEKMQSDKGSIPDRFSAQQFSDYHSELNMSSLELGDSALYFCASHRNSAETQYFGPGTRLLVL.

This clone occurred a few times. The chain carries TRBV5-1 and TRBJ2-1, with D uncertain. Germline V gene sequence: CDR1 SGHRS, CDR2 YFSETQ. Trimming took off 3 bases at V and 14 bases at J, with 9 bases between the two ends. The CDR3 sequence is 10 residues long. The CDR3 DNA reads as TGCGCCAGCAGCTCGCACATGGAGTTCTTC. It is translated as CASSSHMEFF.

This clone was observed a handful of times. This chain joins TRBV6-6 and TRBJ1-2; D not resolved. V was pared by 7 bases and J by 4 bases, with 7 bases between. From germline, CDR1 is MNHNY and CDR2 SVGAGI (reference sequence). The CDR3 consists of 11 residues. The CDR3 coding sequence is TGTGCCAGCACTACGCCCTATGGCTACACCTTC. Translated: CASTTPYGYTF.

In its sample, this clone was seen a few times. V and J are TRBV28 and TRBJ2-1; D is unclear. V was clipped by 3 bases and J by 5 bases, with 5 bases between them. Germline V CDR1 and CDR2: MDHEN, SYDVKM. The CDR3 runs 12 residues. The CDR3 is CASSFRNNEQFF. The CDR3 DNA sequence: TGTGCCAGCAGTTTTCGAAACAATGAGCAGTTCTTC.

This clone has just a few counts. This CDR3 is CASSWVGGSGPSSYEQYF. The CDR3, as DNA: TGTGCCAGCAGCTGGGTAGGGGGATCCGGGCCTAGCTCCTACGAGCAGTACTTC. The rearrangement links TRBV7-2 to TRBJ2-7; D possibly corresponds to TRBD1 (6 bases). Germline values: CDR1 SGHTA, CDR2 FQGNSA. V was cut by 4 bases and J by 0 bases, with 22 bases left in between. The length of the CDR3 is 18 residues.

The chain recombines TRBV7-2 with TRBJ1-3, with D uncertain. In germline, CDR1 is SGHTA, CDR2 FQGNSA. V lost 5 bases and J lost 0, with 8 bases in between. The CDR3 sequence is 14 residues long. The CDR3: CASSPEFSGNTIYF. The DNA for the CDR3 is TGTGCCAGCAGCCCGGAGTTCTCTGGAAACACCATATATTTT.

This clone was seen only a few times. This chain joins TRBV29-1 and TRBJ2-1; TRBD1 might be the D (5 bases). This CDR3 comprises 14 residues. V was cut by 2 bases and J by 6 bases, with 14 bases left in between. Looked up from germline, CDR1 is SQVTM and CDR2 is ANQGSEA. The CDR3 DNA follows: TGCAGCGTTGAACGGGCGGCAGGGCCCAATGAGCAGTTCTTC. This encodes CSVERAAGPNEQFF.

This clone has more than one count but fewer than ten. This chain uses TRBV4-2 with TRBJ1-4, with a possible D match to TRBD1 (5 bases). The V and J ends lost 1 base and 8 bases respectively, with 20 bases between them. From germline, CDR1 is LGHNA and CDR2 YNFKEQ. The CDR3 extends over 17 amino acids. The CDR3 coding sequence is TGTGCCAGCAGCCAAGGTTACGGAGGGGAGCTAGGGGAAAAACTGTTTTTT. Protein sequence: CASSQGYGGELGEKLFF.

The CDR3 is CASSLDTGYMNTEAFF. CDR3 nucleotides: TGCGCCAGCAGCTTGGACACTGGATATATGAACACTGAAGCTTTCTTT. This rearrangement joins TRBV5-1 to TRBJ1-1; D unclear. Looked up from germline, CDR1 is SGHRS and CDR2 is YFSETQ. Trimming stripped 0 bases from V and 0 bases from J, with 12 bases between. CDR3 length: 16 residues.

This clone has just a few counts. The chain employs TRBV6-5 and TRBJ2-7; the D gene is possibly TRBD2 (6 bases). CDR3 size: 15 residues. The germline V gene encodes CDR1 MNHEY and CDR2 SVGAGI. V dropped 6 bases and J dropped 1 base, with 16 bases sitting between them. DNA for the CDR3: TGTGCCAGCAGGGGACTTGTCCTACAATCCTACGAGCAGTACTTC. Amino acids: CASRGLVLQSYEQYF.

This chain uses TRBV6-5 with TRBJ2-1, with 8 bases matching TRBD1. The trim removed 2 bases at V and 8 bases at J, leaving 11 bases unmatched. From germline, CDR1 is MNHEY and CDR2 SVGAGI. The CDR3 is made up of 16 amino acids. The CDR3 nucleotides read TGTGCCAGCAGTTACGATCCCCAGGGGGCTATCTATGAGCAGTTCTTC. It is translated as CASSYDPQGAIYEQFF.

The chain uses TRBV30 and TRBJ2-7; tentatively, D is TRBD1 (5 bases). The CDR3 covers 13 residues. V lost 3 bases and J 2 bases, leaving 11 bases between the germline ends. Germline V gives CDR1 GTSNPN, CDR2 SVGIG (reference sequence). The CDR3 DNA reads as TGTGCCTGGAGGAGACAGAGCCCCTACGAGCAGTACTTC. Its protein is CAWRRQSPYEQYF.

This clone was detected a few times. The gene calls are TRBV13 and TRBJ1-4, with no clear D. Germline-derived CDR1 and CDR2 are PRHDT and FYEKMQ (reference sequence). Trimming took off 0 bases at V and 8 bases at J, with 10 bases between the two ends. There are 14 residues in the CDR3. CDR3 nucleotides: TGTGCCAGCAGCTTAGGCCCCCTGGGGGAAAAACTGTTTTTT. Amino acids: CASSLGPLGEKLFF.

This clone appeared a few times. The chain joins TRBV7-9 to TRBJ1-3; D possibly corresponds to TRBD1 (5 bases). The CDR3 spans 16 residues. Trimming took 10 bases from V and 0 from J, leaving 19 bases between them. Germline V gene data show CDR1 as SEHNR and CDR2 as FQNEAQ (reference sequence). The chain's CDR3 is CATTLGAVSSGNTIYF. The CDR3 coding sequence is TGTGCCACAACTCTCGGGGCTGTTAGCTCTGGAAACACCATATATTTT.

This clone was recorded a few times. The chain is built from TRBV18 and TRBJ2-7, with D perhaps matching TRBD1 (6 bases). This CDR3 has 16 residues. V lost 3 bases, J lost 3 bases, and 18 bases lay in between. Germline V lookup: CDR1 KGHSH, CDR2 LQKENI. The chain's CDR3 is CASSPGDTGSGYEQYF. The CDR3 DNA reads TGTGCCAGCTCACCGGGGGACACAGGGAGCGGCTACGAGCAGTACTTC.

This clone was observed a handful of times. The chain combines TRBV7-2 with TRBJ2-3; TRBD1 agrees at 7 bases. The CDR3 totals 14 residues. After removal of 3 bases from V and 4 bases from J, the junction contained 4 bases not matched to a gene. The germline CDR1 and CDR2 sequences are SGHTA and FQGNSA. The CDR3 reads CASSFTQGADTQYF. In nucleotides, the CDR3 is TGTGCCAGCAGCTTTACTCAGGGGGCAGATACGCAGTATTTT.

The chain employs TRBV7-6 and TRBJ2-1, with D possibly being TRBD1 (6 bases). The V gene's germline CDR1 is SGHVS and CDR2 FNYEAQ. Trimming took 3 bases from V and 4 from J, leaving 13 bases between them. The CDR3 is 15 amino acids. The CDR3 DNA is TGTGCCAGCAGCTTTATTAGTACAGGGTACAATGAGCAGTTCTTC. As protein: CASSFISTGYNEQFF.

The CDR3 region is CASTPVGDRGHSEQFF. CDR3 nucleotides: TGTGCCAGTACCCCGGTGGGGGACAGGGGGCACAGTGAGCAGTTCTTC. The chain recombines TRBV19 with TRBJ2-1, with TRBD1 identical over 12 bases. CDR1 is LNHDA, CDR2 SQIVND, per germline (reference sequence). Losses at the gene ends were 7 bases for V and 9 bases for J; bases not matched to a gene: 13. There are 16 residues in the CDR3.

This clone was counted a few times. This chain connects TRBV5-8 to TRBJ1-1; tentative D call: TRBD1 (5 bases). The ends were cut back, 1 base at V and 5 bases at J, with 12 bases in the middle. The CDR3 is made up of 14 amino acids. CDR1 is SGHTS and CDR2 is YDEGEE in the germline V gene. The CDR3 DNA sequence: TGTGCCAGCAGCTTGATGCAGGGAAGGACTGAAGCTTTCTTT. Its translation: CASSLMQGRTEAFF.

This clone occurred a few times. The chain recombines TRBV2 with TRBJ1-5, with D possibly TRBD1 on 5 matching bases. The CDR3 runs to 14 residues. Germline assignment: CDR1 SNHLY and CDR2 FYNNEI. V lost 7 bases, J lost 7 bases, and 17 bases lay in between. The CDR3 protein is CASTATVGYQPQHF. Written as DNA, the CDR3 is TGTGCCAGCACCGCGACAGTAGGGTACCAGCCCCAGCATTTT.

The sample holds a few counts of this clone. The V gene is TRBV16, the J gene TRBJ1-4; D gene ambiguous. Deletions cut 0 bases from V and 3 bases from J, with 8 bases between. The germline V gene has CDR1 KGHSY and CDR2 FQNENV. The length of the CDR3 is 15 residues. CDR3 in amino acids: CASSQSGQPNEKLFF. DNA for the CDR3: TGTGCCAGCAGCCAATCGGGCCAGCCTAATGAAAAACTGTTTTTT.